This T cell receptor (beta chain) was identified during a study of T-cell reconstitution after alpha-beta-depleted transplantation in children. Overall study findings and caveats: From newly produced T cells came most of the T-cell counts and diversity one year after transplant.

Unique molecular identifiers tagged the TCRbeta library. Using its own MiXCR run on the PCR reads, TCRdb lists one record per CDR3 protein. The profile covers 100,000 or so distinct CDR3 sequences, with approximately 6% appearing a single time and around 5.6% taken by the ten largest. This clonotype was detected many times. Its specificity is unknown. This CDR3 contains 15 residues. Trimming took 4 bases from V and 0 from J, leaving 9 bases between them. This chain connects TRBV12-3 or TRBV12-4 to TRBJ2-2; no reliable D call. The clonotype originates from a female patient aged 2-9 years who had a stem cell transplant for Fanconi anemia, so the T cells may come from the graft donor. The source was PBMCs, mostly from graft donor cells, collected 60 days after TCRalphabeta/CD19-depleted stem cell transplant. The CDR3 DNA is TGTGCCAGCAGTTATCGGCTGCCGAACACCGGGGAGCTGTTTTTT. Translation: CASSYRLPNTGELFF.